Presented here are 18 T cell receptor beta chains from one specimen sequenced in a study of shared clonotypes between healthy human individuals. Here immunoSEQ multiplex PCR was the method, and the copy in TCRdb shows in-frame clones only, minus some. The sample lists hundreds of thousands of clones; about 97% were seen once. Sequenced material: memory CD8+ T cells sorted from blood. Described subset: CD45RO+ cells pooled with CCR7-negative TemRA cells. The receptor source for this set is a man aged 25-40 years in good health.

The J gene is TRBJ1-4, the V gene TRBV5-3; D gene ambiguous. TRBV5-3 belongs to the ORF category, with a function that is uncertain. The CDR3 runs to 13 residues. V was pared by 0 bases and J by 1 base, with 1 base between. CDR3: CARSLETNEKLFF. In DNA form, the CDR3 reads TGTGCCAGAAGCTTGGAAACTAATGAAAAACTGTTTTTT.

Concerning this clone itself: The sample contains more than one DNA sequence encoding this CDR3. The rearrangement uses TRBV7-3 and TRBJ2-5; D unresolved. The CDR3 has 13 amino acids. The V end lost 6 bases, the J end lost 1 base, and 9 bases lay between the germline ends. In germline, CDR1 is SGHTA, CDR2 FQGTGA. CDR3 residues: CASSPGFQETQYF. The CDR3 DNA follows: TGTGCCAGCAGTCCAGGTTTCCAAGAGACCCAGTACTTC.

This chain joins TRBV6-6 and TRBJ1-1, with 10 nucleotides matching TRBD1. V dropped 7 bases and J dropped 0; count of bases not matched to a gene: 2. CDR1 and CDR2 (germline): MNHNY, SVGAGI (reference sequence). The CDR3 has 14 residues. The CDR3 nucleotides read TGTGCCAGCAATGGACAGGGGGTGAACACTGAAGCTTTCTTT. This translates into CASNGQGVNTEAFF.

The J gene is TRBJ2-7, the V gene TRBV6-1, with a possible D match to TRBD2 (5 bases). Per the germline V gene, CDR1 is MNHNS and CDR2 is SASEGT. V lost 2 bases to trimming and J lost 1 base, with 15 bases between them. The CDR3 is 16 residues long. The CDR3 region is CASSEPPFSGSYEQYF. CDR3 sequence (DNA): TGTGCCAGCAGTGAACCGCCTTTCTCGGGGTCCTACGAGCAGTACTTC.

The sample holds one count of this clone. This chain uses TRBV30 with TRBJ2-7; D uncertain. Trimming stripped 0 bases from V and 5 bases from J, with 5 bases between. The CDR3 extends over 11 amino acids. Per germline, CDR1 GTSNPN and CDR2 SVGIG (reference sequence). CDR3 sequence (DNA): TGTGCCTGGAGTGTTAGGGACGAGCAGTACTTC. Translated, it gives CAWSVRDEQYF.

The V and J genes are TRBV30 and TRBJ1-5, with a tentative D call TRBD1 (6 bases). Trimming stripped 0 bases from V and 8 bases from J, with 17 bases between. CDR3 size: 15 residues. The germline gives CDR1 GTSNPN, CDR2 SVGIG (reference sequence). The CDR3 spells CAWSVRRPGVKPQHF. The CDR3 nucleotides read TGTGCCTGGAGTGTACGAAGGCCAGGGGTGAAGCCCCAGCATTTT.

The chain combines TRBV7-9 with TRBJ1-1; D perhaps matches TRBD1 (5 bases). CDR3 length: 13 amino acids. Germline V gene data show CDR1 as SEHNR and CDR2 as FQNEAQ (reference sequence). V dropped 1 base and J dropped 5 bases, with 8 bases sitting between them. DNA for the CDR3: TGTGCCAGCAGCTTAGGGACAAGGACTGAAGCTTTCTTT. It codes for CASSLGTRTEAFF. The variable domain in full, completed from reference TRBV7-9 and TRBJ1-1, reads DTGVSQNPRHKITKRGQNVTFRCDPISEHNRLYWYRQTLGQGPEFLTYFQNEAQLEKSRLLSDRFSAERPKGSFSTLEIQRTEQGDSAMYLCASSLGTRTEAFFGQGTRLTVV.

CDR3 DNA: TGTGCCAGCAGAGGAGGGGGCACAGATACGCAGTATTTT. Translation: CASRGGGTDTQYF. The rearrangement links TRBV25-1 to TRBJ2-3; D perhaps matches TRBD2 (6 bases). CDR1 and CDR2 from the germline V gene are MGHDK and SYGVNS. The CDR3 is 13 amino acids. Trimming shortened V by 6 bases and J by 1 base, and 8 bases separated the two germline ends.

The rearrangement joins TRBV7-2 to TRBJ2-7, with 8 bases lining up with TRBD2. Germline CDR1 SGHTA, CDR2 FQGNSA. V shed 2 bases and J 2 bases; nucleotides not matched to a gene: 5. This CDR3 has 15 residues. The CDR3 sequence is CASSLRGGGTYEQYF. The CDR3, as DNA: TGTGCCAGCAGCTTACGGGGCGGGGGGACCTACGAGCAGTACTTC.

CDR3 protein: CASSLSGSKRETQYF. The DNA for the CDR3 is TGTGCCAGCAGTTTATCAGGGTCTAAGCGGGAGACCCAGTACTTC. This chain links TRBV28 with TRBJ2-5; D may match TRBD1 or TRBD2 (5 bases each). The CDR3 has 15 amino acids. Trimming cost V 1 base and J 5 bases, with 14 bases left between them. In germline, CDR1 is MDHEN, CDR2 SYDVKM.

This clone was recorded once. The V and J genes are TRBV11-3 and TRBJ2-7; perhaps TRBD2 as D (5 bases). Looked up from germline, CDR1 is SGHNT and CDR2 is YENEEA. The length of the CDR3 is 16 residues. V lost 5 bases and J 2 bases, leaving 19 bases between the germline ends. CDR3: CASSPGRGSATYEQYF. The CDR3 DNA is TGTGCCAGCAGCCCGGGCCGAGGTAGCGCGACCTACGAGCAGTACTTC.

This clone was seen a single time. The chain uses TRBV18 and TRBJ2-7; the D gene is possibly TRBD1 (5 bases). This CDR3 comprises 14 residues. Deletions cut 4 bases from V and 3 bases from J, with 13 bases between. Germline V gene data show CDR1 as KGHSH and CDR2 as LQKENI. CDR3 in amino acids: CASSLSTEIYEQYF. The CDR3 DNA follows: TGTGCCAGCTCACTCTCGACAGAAATCTACGAGCAGTACTTC.

The rearrangement links TRBV19 to TRBJ2-7; TRBD1 agrees at 8 bases. This CDR3 has 16 residues. Trimming took 5 bases from V and 2 from J; bases not matched to a gene: 11. The germline CDR1 and CDR2 sequences are LNHDA and SQIVND (reference sequence). The CDR3 DNA follows: TGTGCCAGTAGTCCCCACGGACAGGGAAGAACCTACGAGCAGTACTTC. This codes for CASSPHGQGRTYEQYF.

The CDR3 here is CASSPARIETQYF. The DNA of the CDR3 is TGTGCCAGCAGCCCGGCGAGAATAGAGACCCAGTACTTC. The chain recombines TRBV5-5 with TRBJ2-5; D is unresolved. The germline CDR1 and CDR2 sequences are SGHKS and YYEKEE (reference sequence). The CDR3 is 13 amino acids. Trimming took 4 bases from V and 4 from J, leaving 11 bases between them. Based on the CDR3 plus reference TRBV5-5 and TRBJ2-5, the full variable domain is DAGVTQSPTHLIKTRGQQVTLRCSPISGHKSVSWYQQVLGQGPQFIFQYYEKEERGRGNFPDRFSARQFPNYSSELNVNALLLGDSALYLCASSPARIETQYFGPGTRLLVL.

This rearrangement joins TRBV9 to TRBJ2-3, with D tentatively TRBD1 (6 bases). This CDR3 has 16 residues. V gave up 0 bases and J gave up 3 bases, with 14 bases separating them. The V gene's germline CDR1 is SGDLS and CDR2 YYNGEE. This CDR3 reads CASSVVGGRATDTQYF. In DNA, the CDR3 is TGTGCCAGCAGCGTAGTTGGGGGCAGGGCTACAGATACGCAGTATTTT.

This chain links TRBV11-2 with TRBJ2-1, with a tentative D call TRBD2 (6 bases). Trimming took off 3 bases at V and 0 bases at J, with 6 bases between the two ends. The CDR3 covers 14 residues. Germline CDR1 SGHAT, CDR2 FQNNGV. CDR3 in DNA: TGTGCCAGCAGCTTCGGGAGCTCCTACAATGAGCAGTTCTTC. Translation gives CASSFGSSYNEQFF.

J is TRBJ2-2 and V is TRBV5-1; 7 nucleotides agree with TRBD1. CDR1 and CDR2 from the germline V gene are SGHRS and YFSETQ. This CDR3 comprises 14 residues. CDR3 DNA sequence: TGCGTCTCGTCCCCAGGGGGTTACACCGGGGAGCTGTTTTTT. This sequence encodes CVSSPGGYTGELFF. Drawing the rest from reference TRBV5-1 and TRBJ2-2, the complete variable domain is KAGVTQTPRYLIKTRGQQVTLSCSPISGHRSVSWYQQTPGQGLQFLFEYFSETQRNKGNFPGRFSGRQFSNSRSEMNVSTLELGDSALYLCVSSPGGYTGELFFGEGSRLTVL.

J is TRBJ1-6 and V is TRBV4-2; D not certain. Germline V lookup: CDR1 LGHNA, CDR2 YNFKEQ. CDR3 length: 16 amino acids. Trimming left V 8 bases short and J 3 bases short, with 17 bases between. CDR3 bases: TGTGCCAGCGGTCATATAGGGCAAGTCTATAATTCACCCCTCCACTTT. It translates to CASGHIGQVYNSPLHF.